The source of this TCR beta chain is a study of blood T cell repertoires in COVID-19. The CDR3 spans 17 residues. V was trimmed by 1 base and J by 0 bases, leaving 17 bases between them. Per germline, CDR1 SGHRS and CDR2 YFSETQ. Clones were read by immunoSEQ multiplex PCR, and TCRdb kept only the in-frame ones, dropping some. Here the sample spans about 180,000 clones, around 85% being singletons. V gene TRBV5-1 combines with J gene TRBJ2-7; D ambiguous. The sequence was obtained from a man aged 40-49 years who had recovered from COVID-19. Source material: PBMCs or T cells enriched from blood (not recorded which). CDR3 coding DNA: TGCGCCAGCAGCTTGTGGTCACTCGAAGATAGCTCCTACGAGCAGTACTTC. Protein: CASSLWSLEDSSYEQYF.